The source of this T cell receptor (beta chain) is a study of identifying expanded T cells in peripheral blood (dated by TCRdb to the late 2010s). About the study as a whole: Four technical replicates, made by sequencing separate aliquots from the same pool of genomic DNA, were compared pairwise. Broad study findings and their caveats: Across all healthy donors, variance in clone template counts between approximately 2-week samples was found to increase significantly with total template count. The binomial model flagged approximately 1.2 differentially abundant clones between technical replicates, compared with 15 to 17 over about 2 weeks and 19 over around 4 weeks. It was expected by the authors that biological variance in healthy repertoires might increase further over much longer intervals, such as months to years. Both the number of clones called differentially abundant and the false-positive rate were significantly reduced by the beta-binomial model across all healthy-donor time intervals.

Points on this clone: Its target antigen remains unknown. Base-call qualities are not available, and no considerably larger clone is one nucleotide away.

No immune events, such as infections, were documented for the healthy donors during the collection period. Time-dependent variance in a beta-binomial model of T-cell clone differential abundance was calibrated using healthy-donor blood repertoires as a training cohort. The training cohort comprised roughly ten healthy donors, 3 female and 7 male. Donor ages ranged from 29 to 64 years, with an average of roughly 47 years. Whole blood was collected from each healthy donor at three time points spaced around 2 weeks apart and obtained from a commercial supplier. For immunosequencing, genomic DNA was extracted from whole blood that had not been sorted. The immunoSEQ Assay, which relies on bias-controlled multiplex PCR amplification of genomic DNA, was used to profile TCRbeta CDR3 regions. Per the authors' processing: To quantify the absolute abundance of each unique TCRbeta CDR3 region, the sequences were collapsed and filtered. Differential abundance was assessed using a binomial (Fisher-equivalent) model and a beta-binomial model in which time-dependent variance fitted from healthy donors was added. Clones with fewer than 5 combined templates were removed, and a clone was called differentially abundant if the clone's Benjamini-Hochberg FDR was below 0.01. Beta-binomial variance was modeled as a function of total template count across the two samples using the form v = (b*log(k)+a)^2. As stored in TCRdb, this immuneACCESS dataset retains in-frame rearrangements with V and J assigned. A fraction of the clones does not appear; measured against another copy, unresolved V genes explain less than half of the discrepancy, and the remainder lacks a known reason. From that table come the V and J calls and clone size; the DNA was used to work out D and trimming. For this sample there are 83,000 or so clones; 88% appear just once. The ten largest clones represent 3.9% of the sample.

After removal of 2 bases from V and 7 bases from J, the junction retains 7 bases not matched to a gene. From cysteine to phenylalanine, the CDR3 is 15 amino acids long. Only the CDR3 portion is preserved as DNA: 45 bases, with reading frame beginning at the first base. Via the germline V gene, CDR1 is MGHRA and CDR2 YSYEKL. Recombination linked TRBV4-1 to TRBJ2-1, and TRBD2 aligns with 8 junction nucleotides. This clonotype was sampled from a person aged 18 to 75 in good health. The sequencing input was blood. The CDR3 region: CASSQTPPGGNEQFF. The DNA sequence is given as TGCGCCAGCAGCCAAACGCCACCGGGGGGGAATGAGCAGTTCTTC.